This TCR beta chain derives from a study of OX40 agonist ivuxolimab in advanced cancers. For the study at large: Subjects had a mean age of about 60 years, with a range of 23 to 79; just over 80% were male.

Study-wide results and caveats: CD8+ T cells showed, on average, more clonal expansion than CD4+ cells. At 0.1 to 3.0 mg/kg, CD4+ and CD8+ blood T cells expanded clonally by week 6.

Looked up from germline, CDR1 is SGHDT and CDR2 is YYEEEE. The CDR3 has 15 amino acids. Trimming removed 2 bases at V and 1 base at J, with 11 bases between. Assay: immunoSEQ multiplex PCR; the TCRdb copy retains only in-frame clones and omits some. The sample records under 110,000 clones, around nine tenths being singletons. Notes on this clone: The antigen is undetermined.

Here the sequenced sample was CD4+ or CD8+ T cells sorted from blood, taken in a trial of the OX40 agonist ivuxolimab. This receptor was identified in an adult with an advanced solid tumor such as melanoma, head and neck, liver or kidney cancer. The chain recombines TRBV5-6 with TRBJ2-3; possible D gene TRBD1, 5 bases. The CDR3 sequence: CASSFTGPGTDTQYF. The CDR3 DNA sequence: TGTGCCAGCAGCTTTACAGGTCCTGGCACAGATACGCAGTATTTT.